This T cell receptor beta chain came from a study of neoadjuvant anti-PD-1 for oral cavity cancer. PBMC libraries mostly used around 460 ng of input genomic DNA, with six replicates per sample. Sequenced by immunoSEQ multiplex PCR; TCRdb stores in-frame clones only, minus some. The data show approximately 83,000 clones, approximately 80% seen once. Remarks on this clone: Antigen: not known.

Findings and limits, study-wide: Post-nivolumab, blood T cell clonality was significantly elevated in non-responders.

Germline V lookup: CDR1 MNHEY, CDR2 SVGAGI. Between the trimmed V and J ends, which lost 2 bases and 4 bases, there was a span of 10 bases. This CDR3 is 14 amino acids long. The input for sequencing was PBMCs, taken before nivolumab (anti-PD-1) treatment. This TCR came from a person aged 40 to 85 with oral cavity squamous cell carcinoma. The chain couples TRBV6-5 to TRBJ2-3; D is perhaps TRBD2 (6 bases). CDR3 sequence: CASSYMGGSDTQYF. The DNA for the CDR3 is TGTGCCAGCAGTTACATGGGGGGTTCAGATACGCAGTATTTT.